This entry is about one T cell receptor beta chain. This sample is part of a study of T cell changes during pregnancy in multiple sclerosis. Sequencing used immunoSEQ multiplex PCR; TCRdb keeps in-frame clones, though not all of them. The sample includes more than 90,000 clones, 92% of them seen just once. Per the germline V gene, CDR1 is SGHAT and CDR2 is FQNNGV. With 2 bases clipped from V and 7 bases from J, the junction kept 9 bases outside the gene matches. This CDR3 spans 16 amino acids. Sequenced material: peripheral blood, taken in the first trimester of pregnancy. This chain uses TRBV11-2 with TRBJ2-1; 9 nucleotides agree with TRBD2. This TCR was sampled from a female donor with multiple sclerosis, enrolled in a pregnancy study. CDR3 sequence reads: CASSLLAGTLVNEQFF. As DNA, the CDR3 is TGTGCCAGCAGCTTACTAGCGGGAACGTTGGTAAATGAGCAGTTCTTC.